The T cell receptor beta chain under discussion was sequenced for a study of blood T cell repertoires in COVID-19. Study summary: Italy, Spain and the United States were the sources of the convalescent and acute COVID-19 samples.

The germline gives CDR1 LNHNV, CDR2 YYDKDF (reference sequence). The CDR3 runs 14 residues. V was trimmed by 2 bases and J by 9 bases, leaving 11 bases between them. In the study's own analysis: Cell counts per sample came from amplifying reference gene primers. Profiling relied on immunoSEQ multiplex PCR, and the TCRdb table lists in-frame clones only, not all of them. V and J calls and clone size are copied from that table; D and trimming were computed from the DNA. The table includes about 120,000 clones, 85% detected once. Sequencing was performed on peripheral blood. The sequence was collected from a man in his fifties or sixties with acute or convalescent COVID-19. This chain uses TRBV15 with TRBJ1-6; no clear D gene. This chain's CDR3 is CATSRKQQSSPLHF. CDR3 coding DNA: TGTGCCACCAGCAGAAAACAACAGAGTTCACCCCTCCACTTT.